This section outlines one T cell receptor (beta chain) sequence together with its context. The antigen is undetermined. The data originate from a study of T cell responses to AZD1222 COVID-19 vaccine. Germline V gene data show CDR1 as SGHDT and CDR2 as YYEEEE. V shed 0 bases and J shed 10 bases, with 11 bases lying between them. The CDR3 has 13 amino acids. The data were produced by immunoSEQ multiplex PCR, yet TCRdb's version contains in-frame clones alone and is incomplete. This table holds some 99,000 clones, more than 75% found once. The study's findings and limits: When two AZD1222 doses had been given, Spike-specific TCR breadth and depth rose. In a largely white British group with more females than males, clonal diversity was possibly underestimated.

The sample consisted of peripheral blood, taken 28 days after the second AZD1222 dose. The clonotype was recovered from an adult who received the AZD1222 COVID-19 vaccine. The chain couples TRBV5-6 to TRBJ2-1; D ambiguous. The CDR3 protein is CASSLDWPGEQFF. CDR3 in DNA: TGTGCCAGCAGCTTGGACTGGCCCGGGGAGCAGTTCTTC.